This TCR beta chain stems from a study of T cells in Graves' hyperthyroidism and ophthalmopathy. Study information: Once the initial diagnosis was made, peripheral blood was obtained before any treatment.

From germline, CDR1 is GTSNPN and CDR2 SVGIG (reference sequence). The length of the CDR3 is 11 residues. V lost 0 bases, J lost 8 bases, and 6 bases lay in between. General study points: Most thyroid clonotypes expanded above 0.001 were also detected in blood.

Of note for this clonotype: What it recognizes is unknown.

A roughly 9.7 ml volume of fresh peripheral blood provided the PBMCs. Researchers took RNA transcripts and amplified the TCR beta CDR3 regions from them. The HTBI set primed first-round TCR CDR3 RT-PCR. TCRdb redid the calling of the multiplex PCR reads with MiXCR, one entry per CDR3 protein. The sample lists about 460,000 distinct CDR3 sequences; 20% to 25% were seen once. The source is a woman in her 70s with Graves' ophthalmopathy. The chain links TRBV30 to TRBJ2-3, with D possibly being TRBD2 (6 bases). The sample comprised blood. For the CDR3, the DNA is TGTGCCTGGAGTGTAGCGGGTACGCAGTATTTT. It encodes CAWSVAGTQYF.